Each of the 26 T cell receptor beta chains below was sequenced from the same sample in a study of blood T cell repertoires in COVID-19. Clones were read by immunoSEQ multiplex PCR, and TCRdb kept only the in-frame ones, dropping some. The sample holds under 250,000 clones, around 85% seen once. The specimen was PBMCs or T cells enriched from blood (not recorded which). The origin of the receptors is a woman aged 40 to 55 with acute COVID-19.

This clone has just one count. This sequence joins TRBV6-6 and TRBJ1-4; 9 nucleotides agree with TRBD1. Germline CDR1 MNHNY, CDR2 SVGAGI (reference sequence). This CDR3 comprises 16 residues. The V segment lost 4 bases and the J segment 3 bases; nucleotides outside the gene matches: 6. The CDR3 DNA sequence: TGTGCCAGCAGTTCGACACAGGGGGCGGCTAATGAAAAACTGTTTTTT. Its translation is CASSSTQGAANEKLFF.

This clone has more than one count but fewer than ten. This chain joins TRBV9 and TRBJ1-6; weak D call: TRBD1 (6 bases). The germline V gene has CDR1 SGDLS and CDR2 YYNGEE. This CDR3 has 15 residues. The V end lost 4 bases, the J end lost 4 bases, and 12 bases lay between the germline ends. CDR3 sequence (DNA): TGTGCCAGCAGCCTTCGGACAGAATATAATTCACCCCTCCACTTT. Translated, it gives CASSLRTEYNSPLHF.

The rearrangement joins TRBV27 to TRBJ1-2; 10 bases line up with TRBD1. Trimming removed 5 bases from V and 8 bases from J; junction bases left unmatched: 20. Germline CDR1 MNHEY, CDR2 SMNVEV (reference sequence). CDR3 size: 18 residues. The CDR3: CASSLNRDRGPSTGGYTF. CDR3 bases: TGTGCCAGCAGTCTCAACCGGGACAGGGGACCCTCTACAGGGGGCTACACCTTC.

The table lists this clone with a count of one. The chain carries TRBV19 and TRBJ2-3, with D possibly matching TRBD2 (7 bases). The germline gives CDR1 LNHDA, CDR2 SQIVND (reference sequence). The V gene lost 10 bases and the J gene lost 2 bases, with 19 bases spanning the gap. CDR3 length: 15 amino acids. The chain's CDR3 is CATSRGRGATDTQYF. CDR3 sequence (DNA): TGTGCCACTTCACGGGGGAGGGGGGCCACAGATACGCAGTATTTT.

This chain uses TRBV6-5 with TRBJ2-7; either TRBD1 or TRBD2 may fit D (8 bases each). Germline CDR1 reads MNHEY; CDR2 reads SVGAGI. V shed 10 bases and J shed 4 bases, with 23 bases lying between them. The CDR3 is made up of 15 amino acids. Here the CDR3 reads CATRGLGGGQYEQYF. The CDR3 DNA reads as TGTGCCACCAGGGGGCTCGGGGGGGGCCAATACGAGCAGTACTTC.

CDR3 protein: CASSYSIYGYTF. The CDR3 nucleotides are TGTGCCAGCAGTTACAGCATCTATGGCTACACCTTC. The rearrangement uses TRBV28 and TRBJ1-2; D is ambiguous. The CDR3 sequence is 12 residues long. Germline V gives CDR1 MDHEN, CDR2 SYDVKM. Trimming left V 4 bases short and J 4 bases short, with 7 bases between.

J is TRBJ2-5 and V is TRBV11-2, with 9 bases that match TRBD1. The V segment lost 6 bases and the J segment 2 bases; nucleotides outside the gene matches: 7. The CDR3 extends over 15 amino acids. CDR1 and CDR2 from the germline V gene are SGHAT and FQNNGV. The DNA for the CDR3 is TGTGCCAGCAGAACGCCGGGACAGGGTCAAGAGACCCAGTACTTC. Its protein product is CASRTPGQGQETQYF.

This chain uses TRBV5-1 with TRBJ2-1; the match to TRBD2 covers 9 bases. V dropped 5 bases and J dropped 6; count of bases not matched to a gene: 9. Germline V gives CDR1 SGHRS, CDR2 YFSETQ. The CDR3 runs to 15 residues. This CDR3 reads CASRPVAGAANEQFF. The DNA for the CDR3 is TGCGCCAGCAGACCAGTAGCGGGGGCCGCCAATGAGCAGTTCTTC.

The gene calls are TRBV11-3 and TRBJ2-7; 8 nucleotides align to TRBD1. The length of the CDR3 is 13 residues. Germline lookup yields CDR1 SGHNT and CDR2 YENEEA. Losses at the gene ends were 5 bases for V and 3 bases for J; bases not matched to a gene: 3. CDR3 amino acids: CASSSGQGYEQYF. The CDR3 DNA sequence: TGTGCCAGCAGCAGCGGACAGGGCTACGAGCAGTACTTC.

DNA for the CDR3: TGCGCCAGCAGCCAAGGGGGGACACTACCTGAAAAACTGTTTTTT. Translated, it gives CASSQGGTLPEKLFF. The chain uses TRBV4-3 and TRBJ1-4, with TRBD1 as a possible D gene (6 bases). V was trimmed by 1 base and J by 7 bases, leaving 13 bases between them. CDR1 and CDR2 from the germline V gene are LGHNA and YSLEER. The length of the CDR3 is 15 residues.

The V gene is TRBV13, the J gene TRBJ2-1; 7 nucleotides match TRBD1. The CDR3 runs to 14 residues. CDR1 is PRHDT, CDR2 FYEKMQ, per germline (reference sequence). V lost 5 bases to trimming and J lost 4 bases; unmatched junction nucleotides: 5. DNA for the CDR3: TGTGCCAGCAGCCCCAAGGGGGCGTACAATGAGCAGTTCTTC. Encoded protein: CASSPKGAYNEQFF.

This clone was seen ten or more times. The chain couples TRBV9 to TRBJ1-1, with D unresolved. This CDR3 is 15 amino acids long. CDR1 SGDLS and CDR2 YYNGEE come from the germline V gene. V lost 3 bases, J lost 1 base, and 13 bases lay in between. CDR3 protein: CASSGGRGKNTEAFF. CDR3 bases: TGTGCCAGCAGCGGCGGACGGGGAAAGAACACTGAAGCTTTCTTT.

The CDR3 region has the DNA TGTGCCAGCTCACAGGACAGTATCTCTGGGGCCAACGTCCTGACTTTC. Protein product: CASSQDSISGANVLTF. The rearrangement links TRBV18 to TRBJ2-6, with D maybe TRBD1 (6 bases). CDR3 length equals 16 residues. V was shortened by 4 bases and J by 0 bases, with 10 bases between the two germline ends. CDR1 and CDR2 from the germline V gene are KGHSH and LQKENI.

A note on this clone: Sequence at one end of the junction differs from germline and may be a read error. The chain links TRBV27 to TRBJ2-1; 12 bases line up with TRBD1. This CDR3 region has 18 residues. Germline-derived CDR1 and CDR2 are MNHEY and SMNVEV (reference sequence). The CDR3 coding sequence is TGTGCCAGCAGTGTATCCGGGACAGGGGGCTGGTCCTACAATGAGCAGTTCTTC. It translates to CASSVSGTGGWSYNEQFF.

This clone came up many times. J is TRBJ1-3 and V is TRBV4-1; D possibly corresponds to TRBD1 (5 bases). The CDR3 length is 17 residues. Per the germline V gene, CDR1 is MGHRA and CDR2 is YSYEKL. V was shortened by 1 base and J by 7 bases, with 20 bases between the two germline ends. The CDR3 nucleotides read TGCGCCAGCAGCCAAGGAAATTTTAGGGGAAAAGGTAACACCATATATTTT. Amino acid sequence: CASSQGNFRGKGNTIYF.

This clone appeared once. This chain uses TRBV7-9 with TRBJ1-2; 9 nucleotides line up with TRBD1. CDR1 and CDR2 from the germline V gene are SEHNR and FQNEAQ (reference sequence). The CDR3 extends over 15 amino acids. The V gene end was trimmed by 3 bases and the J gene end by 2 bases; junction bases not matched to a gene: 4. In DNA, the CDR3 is TGTGCCAGCAGCTTTACAGGGGGCGCGAACTATGGCTACACCTTC. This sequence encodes CASSFTGGANYGYTF.

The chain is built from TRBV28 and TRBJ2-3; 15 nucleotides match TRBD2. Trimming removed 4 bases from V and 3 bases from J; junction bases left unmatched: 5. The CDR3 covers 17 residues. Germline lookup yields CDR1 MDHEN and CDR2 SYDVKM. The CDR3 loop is CASSSGLAGGPTDTQYF. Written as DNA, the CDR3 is TGTGCCAGCAGTTCCGGACTAGCGGGAGGGCCGACAGATACGCAGTATTTT.

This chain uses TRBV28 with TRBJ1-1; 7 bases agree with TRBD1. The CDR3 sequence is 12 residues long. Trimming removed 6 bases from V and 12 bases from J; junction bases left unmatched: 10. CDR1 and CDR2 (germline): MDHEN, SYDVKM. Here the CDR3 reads CASSLPPGGTFF. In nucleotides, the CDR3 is TGTGCCAGCAGCCTCCCACCAGGGGGAACTTTCTTT.

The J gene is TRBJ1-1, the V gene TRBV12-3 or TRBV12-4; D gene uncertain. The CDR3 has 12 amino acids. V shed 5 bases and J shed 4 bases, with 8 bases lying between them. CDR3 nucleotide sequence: TGTGCCAGCAGTACTCCCTTCACTGAAGCTTTCTTT. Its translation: CASSTPFTEAFF.

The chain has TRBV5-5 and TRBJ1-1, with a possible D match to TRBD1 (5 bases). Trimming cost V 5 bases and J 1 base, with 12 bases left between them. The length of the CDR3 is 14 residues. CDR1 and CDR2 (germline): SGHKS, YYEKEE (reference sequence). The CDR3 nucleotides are TGTGCCAGCAGTCCAGGGCCAGAGAACACTGAAGCTTTCTTT. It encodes CASSPGPENTEAFF.

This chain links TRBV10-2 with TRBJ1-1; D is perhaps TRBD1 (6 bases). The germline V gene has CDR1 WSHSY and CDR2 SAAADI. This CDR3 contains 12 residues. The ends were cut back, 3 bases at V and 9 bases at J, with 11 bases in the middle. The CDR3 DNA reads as TGCGCCAGCAGTGATGGGGGCCGGAAAGCTTTCTTT. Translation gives CASSDGGRKAFF.

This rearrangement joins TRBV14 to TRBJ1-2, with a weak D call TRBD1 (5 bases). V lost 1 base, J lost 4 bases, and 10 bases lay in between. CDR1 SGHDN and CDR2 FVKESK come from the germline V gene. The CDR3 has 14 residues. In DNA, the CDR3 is TGTGCCAGCAGCCAAGCAGGGACTTCCTATGGCTACACCTTC. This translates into CASSQAGTSYGYTF.

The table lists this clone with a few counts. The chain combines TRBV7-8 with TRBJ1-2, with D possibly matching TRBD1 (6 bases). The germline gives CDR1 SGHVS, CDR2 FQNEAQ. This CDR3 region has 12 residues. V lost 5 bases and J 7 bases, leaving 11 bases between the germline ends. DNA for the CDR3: TGTGCCAGCAGCCAGGACAGTAGTGGCTACACCTTC. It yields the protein CASSQDSSGYTF.

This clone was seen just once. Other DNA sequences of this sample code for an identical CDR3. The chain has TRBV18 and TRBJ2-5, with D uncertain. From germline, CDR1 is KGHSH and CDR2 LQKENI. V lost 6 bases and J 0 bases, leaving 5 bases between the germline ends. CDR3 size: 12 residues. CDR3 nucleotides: TGTGCCAGCTCCCCGTACCAAGAGACCCAGTACTTC. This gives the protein CASSPYQETQYF.

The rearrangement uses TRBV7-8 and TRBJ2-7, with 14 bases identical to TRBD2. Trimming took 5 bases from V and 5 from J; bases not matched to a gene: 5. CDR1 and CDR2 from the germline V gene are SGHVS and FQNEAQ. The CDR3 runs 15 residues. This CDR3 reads CASSPGTSGRNEQYF. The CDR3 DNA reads TGTGCCAGCAGCCCAGGGACTAGCGGGAGAAACGAGCAGTACTTC.

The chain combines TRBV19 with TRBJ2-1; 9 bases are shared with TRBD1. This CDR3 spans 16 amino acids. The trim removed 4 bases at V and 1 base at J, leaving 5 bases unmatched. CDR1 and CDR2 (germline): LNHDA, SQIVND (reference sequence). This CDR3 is CASSRDREGSYNEQFF. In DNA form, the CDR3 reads TGTGCCAGTAGTAGGGACAGGGAAGGGTCCTACAATGAGCAGTTCTTC.